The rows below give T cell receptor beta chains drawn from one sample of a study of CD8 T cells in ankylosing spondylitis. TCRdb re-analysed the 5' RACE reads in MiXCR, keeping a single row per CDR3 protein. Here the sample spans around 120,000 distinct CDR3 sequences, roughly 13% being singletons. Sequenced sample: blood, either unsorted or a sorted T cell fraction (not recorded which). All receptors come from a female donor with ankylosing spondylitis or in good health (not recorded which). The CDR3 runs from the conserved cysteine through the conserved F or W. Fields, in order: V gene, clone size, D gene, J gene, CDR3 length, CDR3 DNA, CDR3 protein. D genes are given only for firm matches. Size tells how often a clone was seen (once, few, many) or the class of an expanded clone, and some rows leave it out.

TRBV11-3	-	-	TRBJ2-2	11	TGTGCCAGCAGCGGCGGGGCAAAGCTGTTTTTT	CASSGGAKLFF
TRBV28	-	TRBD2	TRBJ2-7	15	TGTGCCAGCAGTTGGCCGAGGGAGGGCCCTCCCGAGCAGTACTTC	CASSWPREGPPEQYF
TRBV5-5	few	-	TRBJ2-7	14	TGTGCCAGCAGCTTGTGGGGGGTCGGCTACGAGCAGTACTTC	CASSLWGVGYEQYF
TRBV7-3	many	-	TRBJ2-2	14	TGTGCCAGCAGCTTAAATGCGAACACCGGGGAGCTGTTTTTT	CASSLNANTGELFF
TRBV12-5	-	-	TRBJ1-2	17	TGTGCTAGTGGTTTGGCCCCAAAGACCACCGACAGCTATGGCTACACCTTC	CASGLAPKTTDSYGYTF
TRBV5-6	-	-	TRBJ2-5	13	TGTGCCAGCAGCTTTTCCCGGGAAGAGACCCAGTACTTC	CASSFSREETQYF
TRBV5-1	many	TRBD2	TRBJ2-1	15	TGCGCCAGCAGCCCGGGGTTAGCGGGAGCCAATGAGCAGTTCTTC	CASSPGLAGANEQFF
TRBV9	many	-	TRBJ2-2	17	TGTGCCAGCAGCGGAATCCAGGGGAAGGGGAACACCGGGGAGCTGTTTTTT	CASSGIQGKGNTGELFF
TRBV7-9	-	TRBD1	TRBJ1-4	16	TGTGCCAGCAGCTTAGACGCGGGACAGGGAAATGAAAAACTGTTTTTT	CASSLDAGQGNEKLFF
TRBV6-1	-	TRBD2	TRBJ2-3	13	TGTGCCAGCGGCAGCGGGGAAGGAGATACGCAGTATTTT	CASGSGEGDTQYF
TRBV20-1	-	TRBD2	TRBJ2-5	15	TGCAGTGCTAGTCTAGCTCCGGGGGGTGTGAAGACCCAGTACTTC	CSASLAPGGVKTQYF
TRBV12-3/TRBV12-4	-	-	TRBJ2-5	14	TGTGCCAGCAGTTTCCGGGGGGCCTTGAAGACCCAGTACTTC	CASSFRGALKTQYF
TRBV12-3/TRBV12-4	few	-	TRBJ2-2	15	TGTGCCAGCAGTATTGCGACAGGCTACACCGGGGAGCTGTTTTTT	CASSIATGYTGELFF
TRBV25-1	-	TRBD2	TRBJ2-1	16	TGTGCCAGCAGTGAACCCTCTAGCGGGAGGGCCGATGAGCAGTTCTTC	CASSEPSSGRADEQFF
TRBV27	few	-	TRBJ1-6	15	TGTGCCAGCAGTTTACAGGGCTCCTATAATTCACCCCTCCACTTT	CASSLQGSYNSPLHF
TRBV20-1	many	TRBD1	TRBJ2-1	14	TGCAGTGCTAGAGGACAGGGGACCTACAATGAGCAGTTCTTC	CSARGQGTYNEQFF
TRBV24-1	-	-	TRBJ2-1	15	TGTGCCACCAGTGATGAGGGATACTCCTACAATGAGCAGTTCTTC	CATSDEGYSYNEQFF
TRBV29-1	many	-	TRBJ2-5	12	TGCAGCGTTGTTCCTAATCAAGAGACCCAGTACTTC	CSVVPNQETQYF
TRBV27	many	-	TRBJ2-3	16	TGTGCCAGCAGTTTATTCCGGGGATCTAGCACAGATACGCAGTATTTT	CASSLFRGSSTDTQYF
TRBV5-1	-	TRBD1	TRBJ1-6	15	TGCGCCAGCAGCGACCGGACAGGGGGCGATTCACCCCTCCACTTT	CASSDRTGGDSPLHF
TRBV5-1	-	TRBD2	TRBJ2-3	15	TGCGCCAGCAGCAGCGGGACTTCCCGCACAGATACGCAGTATTTT	CASSSGTSRTDTQYF
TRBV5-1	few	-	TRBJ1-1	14	TGCGCCAGCAGCTTGGGACAGGAGAACACTGAAGCTTTCTTT	CASSLGQENTEAFF
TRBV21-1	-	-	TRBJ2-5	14	TGTGCCAAAAGACTAGCGGGAGAAGGAGAGACCCAGTACTTC	CAKRLAGEGETQYF
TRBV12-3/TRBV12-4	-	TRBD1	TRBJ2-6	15	TGTGCCAGCAGTCGGACAGGGCCTGGGGCCAACGTCCTGACTTTC	CASSRTGPGANVLTF
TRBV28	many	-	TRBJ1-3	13	TGTGCCAGCTCCCTAATAGGGCGAAACACCATATATTTT	CASSLIGRNTIYF
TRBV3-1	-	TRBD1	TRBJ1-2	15	TGTGCCAGCAGCCAAGGGACAGGGGGCAGCTATGGCTACACCTTC	CASSQGTGGSYGYTF
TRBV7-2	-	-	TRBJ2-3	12	TGTGCCAGCAGCCGCTACACCGATACGCAGTATTTT	CASSRYTDTQYF
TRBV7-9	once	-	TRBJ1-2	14	TGTGTCAGCAGCCTCGTTAGTCCCTCCCATGGCTACACCTTC	CVSSLVSPSHGYTF
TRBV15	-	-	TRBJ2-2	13	TGTGCCACCAGCAGAGATTCTGGCGGGGAGCTGTTTTTT	CATSRDSGGELFF
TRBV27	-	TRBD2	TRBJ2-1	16	TGTGCCAGCACCCCTCTGGGACTACCATCCTACAATGAGCAGTTCTTC	CASTPLGLPSYNEQFF
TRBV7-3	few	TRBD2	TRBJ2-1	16	TGTGCCAGCAGCTCCGGGAGCGGGGGGCCCTACAATGAGCAGTTCTTC	CASSSGSGGPYNEQFF
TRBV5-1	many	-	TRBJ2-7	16	TGCGCCAGCAGCCTGGACCGTAAAGGTCTGAGCTCCGGGCAGTACTTC	CASSLDRKGLSSGQYF
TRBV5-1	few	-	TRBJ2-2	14	TGCGCCAGCAGTGGTCTTCCGAACACCGGGGAGCTGTTTTTT	CASSGLPNTGELFF
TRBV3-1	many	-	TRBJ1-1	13	TGTGCCAGCAGCCATGGGGGGGGTACTGAAGCTTTCTTT	CASSHGGGTEAFF
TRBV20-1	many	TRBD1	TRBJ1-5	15	TGCAGTGCTCCCACCAGGGGGGAAGGCAATCAGCCCCAGCATTTT	CSAPTRGEGNQPQHF
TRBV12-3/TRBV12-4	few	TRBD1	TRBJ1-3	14	TGTGCCAGCAGTTTTCAGGGGGGAGGAAACACCATATATTTT	CASSFQGGGNTIYF
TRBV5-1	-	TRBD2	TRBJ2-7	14	TGCGCCAGCAGCCCGGGACTAGCGGTCTACGAGCAGTACTTC	CASSPGLAVYEQYF
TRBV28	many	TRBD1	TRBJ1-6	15	TGTGCCAGCAGTCCATCGGGACAGGGTAACTCACCCCTCCACTTT	CASSPSGQGNSPLHF
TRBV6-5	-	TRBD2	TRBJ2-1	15	TGTGCCAGCAGTTACGCTAGCGGGACCTACAATGAGCAGTTCTTC	CASSYASGTYNEQFF
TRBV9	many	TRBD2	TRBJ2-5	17	TGTGCCAGCAGCGTAGCCCCAGGGACTAGCGGGATCGAGACCCAGTACTTC	CASSVAPGTSGIETQYF